The 14 T cell receptor beta chains listed next were all sequenced from one sample in a study of cytomegalovirus exposure and HLA in healthy donors. Use of 60 Vbeta and 13 Jbeta primers characterized the PCR. Profiled with immunoSEQ multiplex PCR; TCRdb holds only in-frame clones, not every one. This repertoire shows some 170,000 clones, 75% to 85% found once; its top ten account for roughly 5%. The sample was PBMCs. The receptor source for this set is a man between 25 and 39 years old in good health and CMV-seronegative.

For this clone: Other nucleotide sequences in the sample specify the same CDR3. This chain links TRBV27 with TRBJ2-1, with 7 bases fitting TRBD2. The V segment lost 6 bases and the J segment 5 bases; nucleotides outside the gene matches: 13. The CDR3 extends over 16 amino acids. Germline V lookup: CDR1 MNHEY, CDR2 SMNVEV (reference sequence). The CDR3 DNA reads TGTGCCAGCAGAAGGGTGGCGGGAGAGCCCAACAATGAGCAGTTCTTC. This codes for CASRRVAGEPNNEQFF.

The chain recombines TRBV5-1 with TRBJ2-1; tentatively, D is TRBD1 (6 bases). Germline V gene data show CDR1 as SGHRS and CDR2 as YFSETQ. Deletions cut 2 bases from V and 6 bases from J, with 12 bases between. This CDR3 is built from 14 residues. The chain's CDR3 is CASSLTGPLNEQFF. For the CDR3, the DNA is TGCGCCAGCAGCTTAACAGGGCCCCTCAATGAGCAGTTCTTC.

In its sample, this clone was seen once. The rearrangement uses TRBV9 and TRBJ2-1; 9 bases align to TRBD2. The CDR3 extends over 16 amino acids. Germline V gene lookup returns CDR1 SGDLS and CDR2 YYNGEE. Unmatched junction bases numbered 5, after V lost 3 bases and J lost 1 base. The CDR3 DNA sequence: TGTGCCAGCAGCGCTAGCGGGGCTATTTCCTACAATGAGCAGTTCTTC. This gives the protein CASSASGAISYNEQFF.

The chain couples TRBV9 to TRBJ2-1; D is possibly TRBD1 (5 bases). From germline, CDR1 is SGDLS and CDR2 YYNGEE. V gave up 3 bases and J gave up 5 bases, with 15 bases separating them. The CDR3 has 15 amino acids. CDR3 DNA: TGTGCCAGCAGCGGGACACCGGACGTACACAATGAGCAGTTCTTC. Translation: CASSGTPDVHNEQFF.

The J gene is TRBJ1-4, the V gene TRBV30; TRBD1 is a possible D gene (5 bases). V was clipped by 3 bases and J by 2 bases, with 7 bases between them. CDR1 is GTSNPN, CDR2 SVGIG, per germline (reference sequence). The CDR3 length is 13 residues. The CDR3 DNA is TGTGCCTGGAGCGGGGGGACTAATGAAAAACTGTTTTTT. Translated, it gives CAWSGGTNEKLFF.

The chain links TRBV27 to TRBJ2-5; a possible D gene is TRBD1 (8 bases). The CDR3 extends over 14 amino acids. The germline V gene has CDR1 MNHEY and CDR2 SMNVEV (reference sequence). V gave up 5 bases and J gave up 7 bases, with 17 bases separating them. CDR3 amino acids: CASSPHRGRVTQYF. Here the CDR3 DNA reads TGTGCCAGCAGTCCTCACAGGGGGAGGGTGACCCAGTACTTC.

The rearrangement joins TRBV6-4 to TRBJ2-1; TRBD2 matches 9 bases. CDR1 is MRHNA and CDR2 is SNTAGT in the germline V gene. After removal of 2 bases from V and 4 bases from J, the junction contained 3 bases not matched to a gene. CDR3 length: 15 amino acids. Here the CDR3 DNA reads TGTGCCAGCAGTGACGAAGCGGGGGGTTACAATGAGCAGTTCTTC. Its translation is CASSDEAGGYNEQFF.

The rearrangement joins TRBV20-1 to TRBJ2-1; 11 nucleotides line up with TRBD2. Germline lookup yields CDR1 DFQATT and CDR2 SNEGSKA (reference sequence). The CDR3 contains 11 residues. With V trimmed by 1 base and J by 14 bases, 1 base remained unmatched. The CDR3 DNA is TGCAGTGCTAGAGTTAGCGGGAGGGAGTTCTTC. Protein product: CSARVSGREFF.

V is TRBV7-9 and J is TRBJ1-4, with D uncertain. V lost 2 bases and J lost 6, with 19 bases in between. Germline lookup yields CDR1 SEHNR and CDR2 FQNEAQ (reference sequence). The CDR3 spans 17 residues. The CDR3 DNA is TGTGCCAGCAGCTTACCATTTGAAGACAATGTGGATGAAAAACTGTTTTTT. Amino acid sequence: CASSLPFEDNVDEKLFF.

This clone was detected a few times. The chain carries TRBV6-1 and TRBJ1-5; 9 bases agree with TRBD1. Germline V gives CDR1 MNHNS, CDR2 SASEGT. The V and J ends lost 2 bases and 1 base, in that order; junction bases with no gene match: 6. The CDR3 covers 17 residues. CDR3: CASSETGTGLSNQPQHF. The CDR3 coding sequence is TGTGCCAGCAGTGAAACGGGGACAGGGTTAAGCAATCAGCCCCAGCATTTT.

This chain connects TRBV5-4 to TRBJ2-2, with 7 bases that match TRBD1. Germline CDR1 reads SGHNT; CDR2 reads YYREEE (reference sequence). The CDR3 loop spans 15 amino acids. J gave up 8 bases and V 0 bases, and 7 bases lay outside the gene matches. DNA for the CDR3: TGTGCCAGCAGCTTGGGTGGACAGGTTGCTGGGGAGCTGTTTTTT. It specifies CASSLGGQVAGELFF.

J is TRBJ1-3 and V is TRBV5-5; 9 nucleotides agree with TRBD1. Germline V gives CDR1 SGHKS, CDR2 YYEKEE (reference sequence). Trimming took 3 bases from V and 3 from J; bases not matched to a gene: 13. The CDR3 has 18 amino acids. CDR3 bases: TGTGCCAGCAGCTCACTCTACCGGGACAGGGTTAGTGGAAACACCATATATTTT. This gives the protein CASSSLYRDRVSGNTIYF.

The rearrangement uses TRBV19 and TRBJ2-2; 9 bases agree with TRBD2. Per germline, CDR1 LNHDA and CDR2 SQIVND (reference sequence). V shed 2 bases and J 2 bases; nucleotides not matched to a gene: 3. The CDR3 runs 16 residues. CDR3: CASSIPSGANTGELFF. The DNA of the CDR3 is TGTGCCAGTAGTATACCTAGCGGGGCTAACACCGGGGAGCTGTTTTTT. Using reference TRBV19 and TRBJ2-2 for the parts outside the CDR3, the full variable domain is DGGITQSPKYLFRKEGQNVTLSCEQNLNHDAMYWYRQDPGQGLRLIYYSQIVNDFQKGDIAEGYSVSREKKESFPLTVTSAQKNPTAFYLCASSIPSGANTGELFFGEGSRLTVL.

This clone was detected only a few times. The rearrangement uses TRBV5-6 and TRBJ2-1; possible D gene TRBD1, 6 bases. This CDR3 contains 16 residues. CDR1 and CDR2 from the germline V gene are SGHDT and YYEEEE. V lost 0 bases and J 0 bases, leaving 10 bases between the germline ends. Written as DNA, the CDR3 is TGTGCCAGCAGCTTGGACGACAGGAGCTCCTACAATGAGCAGTTCTTC. It yields the protein CASSLDDRSSYNEQFF. The full variable domain, in which reference TRBV5-6 and TRBJ2-1 provide the parts outside the CDR3, is DAGVTQSPTHLIKTRGQQVTLRCSPKSGHDTVSWYQQALGQGPQFIFQYYEEEERQRGNFPDRFSGHQFPNYSSELNVNALLLGDSALYLCASSLDDRSSYNEQFFGPGTRLTVL.